The clone carrying this T cell receptor (beta chain) was detected only a few times. Trimming took off 0 bases at V and 7 bases at J, with 12 bases between the two ends. This CDR3 has 13 amino acids. Germline assignment: CDR1 DFQATT and CDR2 SNEGSKA (reference sequence). These data originate in a study of patients and donors after allogeneic stem cell transplantation. TCRdb re-called the RT-PCR reads with MiXCR, one entry per CDR3 protein. The table records about 960,000 distinct CDR3 sequences, roughly 18% of them present only once. The chain combines TRBV20-1 with TRBJ1-2; D is undetermined. This TCR came from a human donor who was either an allogeneic HSCT recipient or a stem cell or donor lymphocyte infusion donor (not recorded which). It is not recorded whose cells these are; they may come from a transplant donor. Input material: blood, either unsorted or a sorted T cell fraction (not recorded which). In DNA, the CDR3 is TGCAGTGCTAGAGAGGGCACCTTGGGTGGCTACACCTTC. Translated: CSAREGTLGGYTF.